The rows below give T cell receptor beta chains drawn from one sample of a study of blood T cell repertoires in COVID-19. Clones were read by immunoSEQ multiplex PCR, and TCRdb kept only the in-frame ones, dropping some. Of some 310,000 clones listed, around 91% are singletons. The sample was peripheral blood. The receptors here all came from a woman between 35 and 50 years old with COVID-19, enrolled during active disease. Each CDR3 is given with its conserved first and last residue. A D gene is named only where the DNA matches it firmly. Only part of the rows carry a size: once, few, many, or a class if the clone is expanded.

clone_size j_call v_call d_call cdr3_aa cdr3_nt
NA TRBJ2-5 TRBV6-5 TRBD1 CAARDRVETQYF TGTGCCGCCCGGGACAGGGTGGAGACCCAGTACTTC
NA TRBJ1-2 TRBV9 NA CASSVDRGEGQNYGYTF TGTGCCAGCAGCGTAGATCGTGGGGAAGGACAGAACTATGGCTACACCTTC
NA TRBJ2-5 TRBV2 NA CASSYNQETQYF TGTGCCAGCAGTTACAACCAAGAGACCCAGTACTTC
NA TRBJ1-2 TRBV7-8 NA CASSPSDKNYGYTF TGTGCCAGCAGCCCGTCGGACAAAAACTATGGCTACACCTTC
once TRBJ2-3 TRBV18 NA CASSPLAKGVGADTQYF TGTGCCAGCTCACCTCTCGCTAAGGGGGTAGGGGCTGATACGCAGTATTTT
NA TRBJ1-1 TRBV28 NA CASSLFMGEGNTEAFF TGTGCCAGCAGTTTATTTATGGGGGAGGGGAACACTGAAGCTTTCTTT
NA TRBJ2-5 TRBV6-5 NA CASSYSRQQETQYF TGTGCCAGCAGTTACTCGAGACAGCAAGAGACCCAGTACTTC
NA TRBJ1-1 TRBV2 NA CASSVAASKAFF TGTGCCAGCAGTGTCGCAGCGTCTAAGGCTTTCTTT
NA TRBJ1-1 TRBV5-4 NA CASSLIGVTTTEAFF TGTGCCAGCAGCTTGATCGGGGTCACGACCACTGAAGCTTTCTTT
NA TRBJ1-1 TRBV27 TRBD1 CASSLWDRANTEAFF TGTGCCAGCAGTTTATGGGACAGGGCGAACACTGAAGCTTTCTTT
NA TRBJ2-1 TRBV7-2 TRBD2 CASSPGTSGRYGHNEQFF TGTGCCAGCAGCCCCGGGACTAGCGGGAGGTATGGGCACAATGAGCAGTTCTTC
NA TRBJ1-2 TRBV6-5 NA CASSYRSSPNYGYTF TGTGCCAGCAGTTACCGTAGCAGCCCTAACTATGGCTACACCTTC
NA TRBJ2-1 TRBV7-3 TRBD1 CASSLDREHEQFF TGTGCCAGCAGCTTGGACAGGGAACATGAGCAGTTCTTC
many TRBJ2-6 TRBV6-4 NA CASSDTGSGANVLTF TGTGCCAGCAGTGACACAGGCTCTGGGGCCAACGTCCTGACTTTC
NA TRBJ2-1 TRBV28 TRBD2 CASSIPSGSGYEQFF TGTGCCAGCAGCATTCCTAGCGGCAGTGGATATGAGCAGTTCTTC
few TRBJ2-5 TRBV19 NA CASSTRVPRETQYF TGTGCCAGTAGTACCAGGGTCCCCCGAGAGACCCAGTACTTC
NA TRBJ1-1 TRBV29-1 NA CSVDPTGLNTEAFF TGCAGCGTTGACCCGACAGGTCTCAACACTGAAGCTTTCTTT